This T cell receptor (beta chain) comes out of a study of Ad26.COV2.S vaccination and SARS-CoV-2 variants. Sequencing was performed with immunoSEQ multiplex PCR; in TCRdb, only in-frame clones are kept and a portion is missing. The sample holds roughly 350,000 clones, roughly 84% seen once. As to this clone: In the same sample, other DNA sequences code for this CDR3.

V was clipped by 1 base and J by 4 bases, with 5 bases between them. Germline-derived CDR1 and CDR2 are SGHVS and FQNEAQ. The CDR3 covers 13 residues. Described treatment: approximately 18 received Ad26.COV2.S at low or high dose, single or two shots; several received placebo; per-sample allocation not given. Material that was analyzed had been drawn on day 63 after the first vaccine or placebo injection. This receptor was taken from a person between 18 and 65 years old who received the Ad26.COV2.S COVID-19 vaccine or a placebo. The V call is TRBV7-8, the J call TRBJ2-1; D ambiguous. The material sequenced was peripheral blood, taken in a trial of Ad26.COV2.S vaccine versus placebo. In DNA form, the CDR3 reads TGTGCCAGCAGCTTAGGAGCATACAATGAGCAGTTCTTC. This encodes CASSLGAYNEQFF. Full variable domain (rest looked up from reference TRBV7-8 and TRBJ2-1): GAGVSQSPRYKVAKRGQDVALRCDPISGHVSLFWYQQALGQGPEFLTYFQNEAQLDKSGLPSDRFFAERPEGSVSTLKIQRTQQEDSAVYLCASSLGAYNEQFFGPGTRLTVL.